These T cell receptor beta chains were read from a single sample in a study of early stage breast cancer tumors. Sequencing used immunoSEQ multiplex PCR; TCRdb keeps in-frame clones, though not all of them. The table shows about 70,000 clones, with approximately 84% occurring only once. The sample taken for sequencing was blood. These receptors were collected from a person aged 40 to 49 with breast cancer. The CDR3 runs from the conserved cysteine through the conserved F or W. Fields, in order: D gene, J gene, clone size, V gene, CDR3 protein, CDR3 DNA. The D gene is left open where the match is weak. Clone sizes are given selectively: once, few, many, or a class where the clone is expanded.

>NA|TRBJ1-1|NA|TRBV6-6
CASSFGPKGEAFF
TGTGCCAGCAGTTTCGGCCCAAAGGGAGAAGCTTTCTTT
>TRBD2|TRBJ2-1|NA|TRBV6-1
CASSALGRGGSYNEQFF
TGTGCCAGCAGTGCGTTAGGCCGGGGGGGCTCCTACAATGAGCAGTTCTTC
>TRBD2|TRBJ2-2|NA|TRBV18
CASSPLGHLAGRATGELFF
TGTGCCAGCTCACCACTCGGTCATCTAGCGGGAAGGGCCACCGGGGAGCTGTTTTTT
>TRBD1|TRBJ1-4|NA|TRBV4-1
CASSPTRGQNEKLFF
TGCGCCAGCAGCCCGACCAGGGGGCAGAATGAAAAACTGTTTTTT
>NA|TRBJ1-3|NA|TRBV28
CASTRKFVYSGNTIYF
TGTGCCAGCACCCGAAAGTTTGTGTATAGTGGAAACACCATATATTTT
>TRBD2|TRBJ2-4|NA|TRBV19
CASSGTSGRAKLGIQYF
TGTGCCAGTAGTGGAACTAGCGGGAGGGCCAAACTGGGCATTCAGTACTTC
>TRBD1|TRBJ1-1|NA|TRBV28
CASSLLGTGNTEAFF
TGTGCCAGCAGTTTGCTCGGGACAGGCAACACTGAAGCTTTCTTT
>NA|TRBJ1-5|once|TRBV6-1
CASSGGGGNNQPQHF
TGTGCCAGCAGTGGGGGAGGTGGAAACAATCAGCCCCAGCATTTT
>NA|TRBJ2-7|NA|TRBV18
CASSLGGDLEQYF
TGTGCCAGCTCTCTAGGGGGGGATCTTGAGCAGTACTTC
>TRBD1|TRBJ1-1|NA|TRBV28
CASSSRQGPTEAFF
TGTGCCAGCAGTTCGCGACAGGGGCCCACTGAAGCTTTCTTT
>NA|TRBJ2-7|few|TRBV4-1
CASSHSRGEQYF
TGCGCCAGCAGCCACTCCAGGGGCGAGCAGTACTTC
>NA|TRBJ2-7|NA|TRBV9
CASSPTREYYEQYF
TGTGCCAGCAGCCCGACTAGAGAGTACTACGAGCAGTACTTC
>NA|TRBJ1-1|NA|TRBV29-1
CSVVKGGTNTEAFF
TGCAGCGTTGTAAAGGGGGGGACGAACACTGAAGCTTTCTTT
>TRBD2|TRBJ2-1|NA|TRBV29-1
CSVAGLAGGGEQFF
TGCAGCGTTGCGGGACTAGCGGGAGGGGGTGAGCAGTTCTTC
>NA|TRBJ1-5|NA|TRBV6-6
CASSPDGTLNQPQHF
TGTGCCAGCAGTCCAGACGGTACATTAAATCAGCCCCAGCATTTT
>TRBD2|TRBJ2-1|NA|TRBV28
CASSLPSGDNEQFF
TGTGCCAGCAGTTTGCCTAGCGGGGACAATGAGCAGTTCTTC
>TRBD1|TRBJ2-5|once|TRBV13
CASSLSGQGWTETQYF
TGTGCCAGCAGCTTATCGGGACAGGGTTGGACGGAGACCCAGTACTTC
>NA|TRBJ2-3|few|TRBV12-5
CASGEGFRDTQYF
TGTGCTAGTGGTGAGGGGTTTCGAGATACGCAGTATTTT
>TRBD2|TRBJ2-1|NA|TRBV6-5
CASSPGLASYNEQFF
TGTGCCAGTTCCCCAGGACTAGCCTCGTACAATGAGCAGTTCTTC
>NA|TRBJ1-1|NA|TRBV9
CASSVAPNTEAFF
TGTGCCAGCAGCGTAGCCCCGAACACTGAAGCTTTCTTT
>TRBD1|TRBJ2-7|once|TRBV28
CATQTGASEQYF
TGTGCCACCCAGACAGGGGCTAGCGAGCAGTACTTC
>NA|TRBJ1-5|NA|TRBV30
CAWSVGGDGQPQHF
TGTGCCTGGAGTGTAGGGGGGGATGGTCAGCCCCAGCATTTT
>NA|TRBJ1-1|NA|TRBV2
CASSANTEAFF
TGTGCCAGCAGTGCGAACACTGAAGCTTTCTTT
>NA|TRBJ2-7|NA|TRBV5-6
CASRHKNYEQYF
TGTGCCAGCAGACACAAAAACTACGAGCAGTACTTC
>NA|TRBJ2-3|NA|TRBV5-1
CASSPGDSTDTQYF
TGCGCCAGCAGCCCAGGGGACAGCACAGATACGCAGTATTTT
>NA|TRBJ1-2|once|TRBV11-2
CASSLDLALNYGYTF
TGTGCCAGCAGCTTAGATCTGGCCCTTAACTATGGCTACACCTTC
>NA|TRBJ2-1|NA|TRBV19
CASSGSELYNEQFF
TGTGCCAGTAGTGGGTCAGAACTCTACAATGAGCAGTTCTTC
>NA|TRBJ2-2|few|TRBV2
CASNGGELFF
TGTGCCAGCAACGGCGGGGAGCTGTTTTTT
>NA|TRBJ1-1|NA|TRBV5-1
CASSPPGGNTEAFF
TGCGCCAGCAGTCCCCCCGGGGGGAACACTGAAGCTTTCTTT
>TRBD2|TRBJ2-1|NA|TRBV7-3
CASSRTRDNEQFF
TGTGCCAGCAGCCGGACTAGGGACAATGAGCAGTTCTTC
>TRBD1|TRBJ2-1|NA|TRBV5-1
CASSWGTGSNEQFF
TGCGCCAGCAGCTGGGGGACAGGGTCGAATGAGCAGTTCTTC
>NA|TRBJ1-1|NA|TRBV19
CASSKGGTWNEAFF
TGTGCCAGTAGTAAGGGGGGCACCTGGAATGAAGCTTTCTTT
>TRBD1|TRBJ2-7|NA|TRBV30
CAWRGQGAAFYEQYF
TGTGCCTGGAGGGGACAGGGGGCGGCCTTTTACGAGCAGTACTTC
>TRBD1|TRBJ1-1|NA|TRBV9
CASSGRQGMNTEAFF
TGTGCCAGCAGCGGCAGACAGGGGATGAACACTGAAGCTTTCTTT
>NA|TRBJ1-1|few|TRBV28
CASSRALGEAFF
TGTGCCAGCAGTCGGGCTTTGGGTGAAGCTTTCTTT
>NA|TRBJ2-3|NA|TRBV6-5
CASRTFFSTDTQYF
TGTGCCAGCAGGACTTTTTTTAGCACAGATACGCAGTATTTT
>NA|TRBJ2-7|NA|TRBV5-1
CASSFGTSVGREQYF
TGCGCCAGCAGCTTCGGGACTTCAGTCGGACGAGAGCAGTACTTC
>NA|TRBJ2-5|few|TRBV28
CASSFIGWTQETQYF
TGTGCCAGCAGTTTTATAGGGTGGACACAAGAGACCCAGTACTTC
>NA|TRBJ1-1|NA|TRBV10-2
CASSVRSNTEAFF
TGCGCCAGCAGTGTTCGGTCTAACACTGAAGCTTTCTTT
>TRBD2|TRBJ2-7|NA|TRBV15
CATSRGASGRIYEQYF
TGTGCCACCAGCAGAGGTGCTAGCGGGAGGATCTACGAGCAGTACTTC
>TRBD2|TRBJ2-5|NA|TRBV5-6
CASRHGLAGEETQYF
TGTGCCAGCAGACATGGACTAGCGGGAGAAGAGACCCAGTACTTC
>NA|TRBJ2-3|NA|TRBV5-3
CARSHGPITDTQYF
TGTGCCAGAAGCCACGGACCCATCACAGATACGCAGTATTTT
>NA|TRBJ1-2|NA|TRBV19
CASSPDPFYGYTF
TGTGCCAGTAGTCCTGACCCGTTCTATGGCTACACCTTC
>NA|TRBJ2-5|few|TRBV29-1
CSVKGTIGTQYF
TGCAGCGTTAAAGGGACCATAGGGACCCAGTACTTC
>NA|TRBJ1-2|NA|TRBV6-6
CASSYPTGSYGYTF
TGTGCCAGCAGTTACCCTACAGGGAGCTATGGCTACACCTTC
>TRBD1|TRBJ2-2|NA|TRBV6-5
CASSYRQGNTGELFF
TGTGCCAGCAGTTACAGACAGGGGAACACCGGGGAGCTGTTTTTT
>NA|TRBJ2-3|NA|TRBV15
CATSRGRGTDTQYF
TGTGCCACCAGCAGAGGGCGGGGCACAGATACGCAGTATTTT
>NA|TRBJ1-1|NA|TRBV19
CASSVGYTEAFF
TGTGCCAGTAGTGTAGGATACACTGAAGCTTTCTTT
>TRBD2|TRBJ2-7|few|TRBV29-1
CSVRTSTLEQYF
TGCAGCGTTCGGACTAGCACTCTAGAGCAGTACTTC
>NA|TRBJ2-3|NA|TRBV4-1
CASSRTDTQYF
TGCGCCAGCAGCCGGACAGATACGCAGTATTTT
>NA|TRBJ2-2|NA|TRBV12-1
CASSPPGLAGGRNTGELFF
TGTGCCAGCAGCCCACCGGGACTAGCGGGCGGAAGGAACACCGGGGAGCTGTTTTTT
>NA|TRBJ1-4|NA|TRBV2
CASENNEKLFF
TGTGCCAGCGAAAACAATGAAAAACTGTTTTTT
>NA|TRBJ2-1|NA|TRBV18
CASSRTDNEQFF
TGTGCCAGCTCCCGGACAGACAATGAGCAGTTCTTC
>NA|TRBJ2-7|few|TRBV18
CASSRSRVEEQYF
TGTGCCAGCTCACGATCCCGAGTTGAAGAGCAGTACTTC
>NA|TRBJ2-2|once|TRBV27
CASSLNQGMGNTGELFF
TGTGCCAGCAGTTTAAACCAGGGGATGGGGAACACCGGGGAGCTGTTTTTT
>NA|TRBJ2-3|NA|TRBV5-1
CASSLAASTDTQYF
TGCGCCAGCAGCTTGGCGGCCAGTACAGATACGCAGTATTTT
>NA|TRBJ1-2|NA|TRBV28
CASSLLGISPGDYGYTF
TGTGCCAGCAGTTTATTAGGGATTTCGCCAGGGGACTATGGCTACACCTTC
>TRBD1|TRBJ1-1|NA|TRBV28
CASSGQTGATEAFF
TGTGCCAGCAGTGGCCAGACAGGGGCCACTGAAGCTTTCTTT